The rows below give T cell receptor beta chains drawn from one sample of a study of response to subunit inactivated influenza vaccine. TCRdb redid the calling of the RT-PCR reads with MiXCR, one entry per CDR3 protein. Of some 540,000 distinct CDR3 sequences listed, less than 25% were seen once; the top ten hold around 2.8%. These records were also assigned to another study, of T cells expressing NK-cell markers.

Here the sequenced sample was CD4+ T cells sorted from PBMCs, taken 11 to 12 days after vaccination. These receptors were taken from a man aged 45-65 years who received an inactivated influenza vaccine. CDR3s include the opening cysteine and the closing phenylalanine or tryptophan. The D gene is left open where the match is weak. A clone size is listed for some rows: how often the clone was seen (once, few, many), or a class if it is expanded.

CASSLYRDVGELFF | TGTGCCAGCAGTTTGTACAGGGATGTCGGGGAGCTGTTTTTT | TRBJ2-2 | . | TRBV27 | .
CASIDRVGGTDTQYF | TGTGCCAGCATCGACAGGGTCGGTGGCACAGATACGCAGTATTTT | TRBJ2-3 | TRBD1 | TRBV12-3/TRBV12-4 | .
CSAREGGVAYNEQFF | TGCAGTGCTAGAGAGGGCGGGGTCGCCTACAATGAGCAGTTCTTC | TRBJ2-1 | . | TRBV20-1 | .
CASSFEAGREAFF | TGTGCCAGCAGTTTCGAGGCGGGACGGGAAGCTTTCTTT | TRBJ1-1 | . | TRBV27 | .
CASSIVWGNTEAFF | TGTGCCAGTAGTATAGTTTGGGGGAACACTGAAGCTTTCTTT | TRBJ1-1 | . | TRBV19 | .
CATSRGTGRPLYF | TGTGCCACCAGCAGGGGGACAGGCAGACCTTTGTACTTC | TRBJ2-7 | TRBD1 | TRBV15 | few
CASSYHRDEKLFF | TGTGCCAGCAGTTACCATCGCGATGAAAAACTGTTTTTT | TRBJ1-4 | . | TRBV6-6 | .
CASSPGIGSQPQHF | TGTGCCAGCAGCCCAGGAATCGGTTCTCAGCCCCAGCATTTT | TRBJ1-5 | . | TRBV6-1 | .
CASSQDPSGGGTDTQYF | TGTGCCAGCAGCCAAGACCCTAGCGGGGGGGGCACAGATACGCAGTATTTT | TRBJ2-3 | TRBD2 | TRBV3-1 | few
CASSSPAGGAADTQYF | TGTGCCAGCAGCTCTCCAGCGGGAGGCGCGGCAGATACGCAGTATTTT | TRBJ2-3 | TRBD2 | TRBV7-9 | .
CSARLQGQDTEAFF | TGCAGTGCTAGACTACAGGGGCAGGACACTGAAGCTTTCTTT | TRBJ1-1 | TRBD1 | TRBV20-1 | .
CASSLDLSSYNEQFF | TGTGCCAGCAGCTTAGATTTGAGCTCCTACAATGAGCAGTTCTTC | TRBJ2-1 | . | TRBV11-2 | few
CASSSATSGSTDTQYF | TGTGCCAGCAGCTCGGCGACTAGCGGTAGCACAGATACGCAGTATTTT | TRBJ2-3 | TRBD2 | TRBV5-4 | few
CSVGIPSGRGTDTQYF | TGCAGCGTTGGCATCCCTAGCGGGAGGGGCACAGATACGCAGTATTTT | TRBJ2-3 | TRBD2 | TRBV29-1 | many
CSGLAGQSVAYEQYF | TGCAGCGGGCTAGCGGGACAATCGGTGGCTTACGAGCAGTACTTC | TRBJ2-7 | TRBD2 | TRBV20-1 | few
CASSYFGQINSPLHF | TGTGCCAGCAGTTACTTCGGACAGATTAATTCACCCCTCCACTTT | TRBJ1-6 | . | TRBV6-5 | many
CASSQDTASPLHF | TGTGCCAGCAGCCAAGATACCGCCTCACCCCTCCACTTT | TRBJ1-6 | . | TRBV3-1 | few
CAISAVSSGNTIYF | TGTGCCATCAGTGCGGTCTCCTCTGGAAACACCATATATTTT | TRBJ1-3 | . | TRBV10-3 | .
CASSQGLPTEGTDTQYF | TGTGCCAGCAGCCAAGGACTACCTACTGAGGGCACAGATACGCAGTATTTT | TRBJ2-3 | . | TRBV4-2 | .
CASLAGNEQFF | TGTGCCAGCCTAGCGGGGAATGAGCAGTTCTTC | TRBJ2-1 | TRBD2 | TRBV12-3/TRBV12-4 | .
CAITQDRVTGELFF | TGTGCCATCACCCAGGACAGGGTAACCGGGGAGCTGTTTTTT | TRBJ2-2 | TRBD1 | TRBV10-3 | .
CASSLRVAGVPDTQYF | TGTGCCAGCAGCTTACGGGTAGCGGGAGTACCAGATACGCAGTATTTT | TRBJ2-3 | TRBD2 | TRBV7-3 | .
CASSPTGTGTSEQYF | TGTGCCAGCAGCCCGACCGGGACAGGGACATCCGAGCAGTACTTC | TRBJ2-7 | TRBD1 | TRBV3-1 | .
CASSSLGTSGVNEQFF | TGCGCCAGCAGCAGCCTAGGGACTAGCGGGGTGAATGAGCAGTTCTTC | TRBJ2-1 | TRBD2 | TRBV5-1 | .
CASSLRIGANSPLHF | TGTGCCAGCAGCCTCCGAATAGGGGCCAATTCACCCCTCCACTTT | TRBJ1-6 | . | TRBV11-2 | .
CASSPLGGDGTDTQYF | TGTGCCAGCAGTCCCCTTGGCGGGGACGGCACAGATACGCAGTATTTT | TRBJ2-3 | . | TRBV28 | .
CSAPWLRGTDTQYF | TGCAGTGCGCCGTGGTTGAGGGGCACAGATACGCAGTATTTT | TRBJ2-3 | . | TRBV20-1 | .
CASSLSGQLQETQYF | TGTGCCAGCAGTTTATCGGGACAATTACAAGAGACCCAGTACTTC | TRBJ2-5 | . | TRBV28 | .
CASSPWGAASNEQFF | TGCGCCAGCAGCCCGTGGGGGGCTGCTTCAAATGAGCAGTTCTTC | TRBJ2-1 | . | TRBV5-1 | many
CASSPSRGDLGSMYTGELFF | TGTGCCAGCAGCCCCAGTCGGGGGGACTTAGGAAGCATGTACACCGGGGAGCTGTTTTTT | TRBJ2-2 | TRBD2 | TRBV11-2 | .
CASSQDAGTRYNEQFF | TGTGCCAGCAGCCAAGATGCCGGGACCCGGTACAATGAGCAGTTCTTC | TRBJ2-1 | . | TRBV3-1 | few
CASSYGTGALNEQYF | TGTGCCAGCAGTTACGGGACAGGGGCTCTCAACGAGCAGTACTTC | TRBJ2-7 | TRBD1 | TRBV6-5 | .
CSARVGTAYDRSEQYF | TGCAGTGCTAGAGTCGGGACAGCCTACGATAGGAGCGAGCAGTACTTC | TRBJ2-7 | TRBD1 | TRBV20-1 | few
CATGDTAYEQYF | TGTGCCACGGGGGACACAGCCTACGAGCAGTACTTC | TRBJ2-7 | . | TRBV24-1 | .
CASSDEGGVNQPQHF | TGTGCCAGCAGTGATGAGGGGGGCGTCAATCAGCCCCAGCATTTT | TRBJ1-5 | . | TRBV2 | .
CSAPRGGGETQYF | TGCAGTGCCCCACGGGGGGGAGGAGAGACCCAGTACTTC | TRBJ2-5 | TRBD2 | TRBV20-1 | .
CASSPGTGGRDTGELFF | TGTGCCAGCAGCCCCGGGACAGGGGGCCGGGACACCGGGGAGCTGTTTTTT | TRBJ2-2 | TRBD1 | TRBV7-9 | few
CASSLDVTEQYF | TGTGCCAGCAGCTTAGATGTTACCGAGCAGTACTTC | TRBJ2-7 | . | TRBV7-9 | few
CRTDTQETQYF | TGCAGGACAGACACACAAGAGACCCAGTACTTC | TRBJ2-5 | . | TRBV20-1 | few
CASSQDSKLAGGEQFF | TGCGCCAGCAGCCAAGATAGTAAGCTAGCGGGGGGGGAGCAGTTCTTC | TRBJ2-1 | TRBD2 | TRBV4-3 | many
CASSRSGTRGIQYF | TGCGCCAGCAGCCGCTCCGGGACCCGCGGCATTCAGTACTTC | TRBJ2-4 | . | TRBV5-1 | .
CASSQLGGTQYF | TGTGCCAGCAGCCAACTTGGGGGGACGCAGTATTTT | TRBJ2-3 | . | TRBV7-2 | few
CSAKKRPGGLDEQFF | TGCAGTGCTAAAAAAAGGCCGGGAGGGTTGGATGAGCAGTTCTTC | TRBJ2-1 | TRBD2 | TRBV20-1 | .
CGSGRAVGENEQFF | TGCGGTAGCGGGAGGGCCGTCGGGGAAAATGAGCAGTTCTTC | TRBJ2-1 | TRBD2 | TRBV20-1 | .
CATSRDGVNTGELFF | TGTGCCACCAGCCGGGACGGCGTGAACACCGGGGAGCTGTTTTTT | TRBJ2-2 | . | TRBV24-1 | many
CASSQTGGRTYNEQFF | TGTGCCAGCAGCCAAACAGGGGGTAGAACCTACAATGAGCAGTTCTTC | TRBJ2-1 | TRBD1 | TRBV3-1 | .
CASSEVGIALNTEAFF | TGTGCCAGCAGTGAAGTGGGGATAGCCCTGAACACTGAAGCTTTCTTT | TRBJ1-1 | . | TRBV2 | few
CASSAPGTGSDEQYF | TGTGCCAGCAGTGCCCCCGGGACAGGGTCCGACGAGCAGTACTTC | TRBJ2-7 | TRBD1 | TRBV6-1 | .
CSARQGARADTQYF | TGCAGTGCTAGACAGGGGGCGAGGGCAGATACGCAGTATTTT | TRBJ2-3 | TRBD1 | TRBV20-1 | few
CASSFMAEHEQFF | TGTGCCAGCAGCTTTATGGCGGAGCATGAGCAGTTCTTC | TRBJ2-1 | . | TRBV11-3 | .
CASSELGTEAFF | TGTGCCAGCAGTGAATTGGGAACTGAAGCTTTCTTT | TRBJ1-1 | . | TRBV2 | .
CASSQATFTDTQYF | TGTGCCAGCAGCCAAGCGACCTTTACAGATACGCAGTATTTT | TRBJ2-3 | . | TRBV14 | few
CASSPSGGRTDTQYF | TGCGCCAGCAGCCCCTCGGGGGGGCGCACAGATACGCAGTATTTT | TRBJ2-3 | TRBD2 | TRBV5-1 | .
CASSSWNSGSSEQFF | TGTGCCAGCAGTTCCTGGAATAGCGGGAGTTCTGAGCAGTTCTTC | TRBJ2-1 | TRBD2 | TRBV6-2/TRBV6-3 | .
CASSEGSGYEQYF | TGTGCCAGCAGTGAGGGTAGCGGCTACGAGCAGTACTTC | TRBJ2-7 | . | TRBV12-3/TRBV12-4 | few
CSVGTRSNYGYTF | TGCAGCGTCGGGACACGAAGTAACTATGGCTACACCTTC | TRBJ1-2 | . | TRBV29-1 | few
CASSQRGDNTGELFF | TGCGCCAGCAGCCAGCGGGGGGATAACACCGGGGAGCTGTTTTTT | TRBJ2-2 | TRBD2 | TRBV5-1 | once
CASSLGDRARTQYF | TGTGCCAGCAGCTTAGGAGACAGGGCTAGGACCCAGTACTTC | TRBJ2-5 | TRBD1 | TRBV7-2 | .